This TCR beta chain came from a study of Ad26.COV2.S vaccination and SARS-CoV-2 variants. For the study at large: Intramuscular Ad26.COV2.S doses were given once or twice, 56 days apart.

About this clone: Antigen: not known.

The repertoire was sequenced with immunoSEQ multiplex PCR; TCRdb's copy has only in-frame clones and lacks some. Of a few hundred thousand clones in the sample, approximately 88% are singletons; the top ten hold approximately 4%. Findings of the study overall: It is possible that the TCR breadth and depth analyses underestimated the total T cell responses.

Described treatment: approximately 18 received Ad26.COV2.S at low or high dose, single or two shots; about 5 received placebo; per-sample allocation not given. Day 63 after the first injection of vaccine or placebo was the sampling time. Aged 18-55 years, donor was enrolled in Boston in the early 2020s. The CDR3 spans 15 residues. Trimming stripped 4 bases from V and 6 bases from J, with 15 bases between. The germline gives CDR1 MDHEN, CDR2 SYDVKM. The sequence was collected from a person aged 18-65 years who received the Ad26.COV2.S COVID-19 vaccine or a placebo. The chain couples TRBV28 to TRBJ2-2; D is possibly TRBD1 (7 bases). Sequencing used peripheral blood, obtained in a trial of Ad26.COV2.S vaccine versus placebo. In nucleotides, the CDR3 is TGTGCCAGCAGTTGGAGGGGGCGGCGGGCCGGGGAGCTGTTTTTT. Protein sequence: CASSWRGRRAGELFF.